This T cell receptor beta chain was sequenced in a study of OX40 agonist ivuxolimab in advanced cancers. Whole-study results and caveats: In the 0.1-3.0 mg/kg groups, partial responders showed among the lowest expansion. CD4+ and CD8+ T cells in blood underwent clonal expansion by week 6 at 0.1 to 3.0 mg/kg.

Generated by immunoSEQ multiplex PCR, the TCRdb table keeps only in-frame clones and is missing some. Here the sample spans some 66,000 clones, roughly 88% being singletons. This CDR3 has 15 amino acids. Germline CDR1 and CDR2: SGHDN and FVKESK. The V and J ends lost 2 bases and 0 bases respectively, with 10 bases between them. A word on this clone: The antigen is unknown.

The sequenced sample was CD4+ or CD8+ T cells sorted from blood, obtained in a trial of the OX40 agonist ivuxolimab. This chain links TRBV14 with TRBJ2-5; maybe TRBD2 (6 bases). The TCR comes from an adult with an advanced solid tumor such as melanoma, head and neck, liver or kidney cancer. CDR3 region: CASSQLRGYQETQYF. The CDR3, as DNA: TGTGCCAGCAGCCAATTGCGGGGCTACCAAGAGACCCAGTACTTC. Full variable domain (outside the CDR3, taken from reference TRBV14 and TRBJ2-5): EAGVTQFPSHSVIEKGQTVTLRCDPISGHDNLYWYRRVMGKEIKFLLHFVKESKQDESGMPNNRFLAERTGGTYSTLKVQPAELEDSGVYFCASSQLRGYQETQYFGPGTRLLVL.